This T cell receptor (beta chain) was profiled in a study of T cell responses to AZD1222 COVID-19 vaccine. CDR3 length equals 15 residues. Germline lookup yields CDR1 ENHRY and CDR2 SYGVKD. The trim removed 2 bases at V and 5 bases at J, leaving 3 bases unmatched. Some clones are missing from TCRdb's copy, which holds only in-frame ones; the method was immunoSEQ multiplex PCR. This sample has roughly 150,000 clones; approximately 89% occur once, and the top ten carry approximately 1.2%. This TCR was recovered from an adult who received the AZD1222 COVID-19 vaccine. This sample comprised peripheral blood, obtained 28 days after the second AZD1222 dose. The rearrangement uses TRBV10-3 and TRBJ1-4; 9 positions match TRBD1. CDR3 coding DNA: TGTGCCATCAGTGAGGGGGGACAGGGAAATGAAAAACTGTTTTTT. Translating it yields CAISEGGQGNEKLFF.